These 5 T cell receptor beta chains originate from one sample sequenced in a study of CD8+CD57+ T cells in acquired aplastic anemia. Profiles of TCR beta VDJ and CDR3 were generated from a genomic DNA template. TCRdb ran MiXCR on the reads and lists one entry per CDR3 protein. This table has under 200,000 distinct CDR3 sequences, approximately 51% appearing once. The patients chosen for sequencing had shown expansion of CD8+CD57+ cells (detected by flow cytometry). Sequenced sample: sorted CD4+, CD8+, or CD8+CD57+ T cells (not recorded which) from PBMCs. These receptors were collected from a human donor with aplastic anemia.

The chain is built from TRBV19 and TRBJ2-7, with 7 bases lining up with TRBD1. There are 14 residues in the CDR3. The junction had 7 bases not matched to a gene; V was cut back by 4 bases and J by 4 bases. CDR1 is LNHDA, CDR2 SQIVND, per germline (reference sequence). CDR3 loop: CASSSRDREYEQYF. Written as DNA, the CDR3 is TGTGCCAGTAGTAGCCGGGACAGAGAGTACGAGCAGTACTTC. The full variable domain, with the rest looked up from reference TRBV19 and TRBJ2-7, is DGGITQSPKYLFRKEGQNVTLSCEQNLNHDAMYWYRQDPGQGLRLIYYSQIVNDFQKGDIAEGYSVSREKKESFPLTVTSAQKNPTAFYLCASSSRDREYEQYFGPGTRLTVT.

This clonotype appeared a few times. This chain uses TRBV6-1 with TRBJ2-3, with TRBD2 identical over 7 bases. CDR3 length: 16 amino acids. V lost 0 bases and J lost 9; bases outside the gene matches: 12. CDR1 is MNHNS and CDR2 is SASEGT in the germline V gene. The CDR3 DNA sequence: TGTGCCAGCAGTGAAGCGGCTTTGTGGGGGGGGTGGACGCAGTATTTT. Its protein product is CASSEAALWGGWTQYF.

A remark on this clonotype: A single base separates this from a much larger clone, so it may be a read error. This chain joins TRBV20-1 and TRBJ2-1; the match to TRBD2 covers 9 bases. Germline V lookup: CDR1 DFQATT, CDR2 SNEGSKA (reference sequence). Losses at the gene ends were 1 base for V and 2 bases for J; bases not matched to a gene: 3. The CDR3 covers 15 residues. CDR3 bases: TGCAGTGCTAGAGGGAGCGGGGGGACCTACAATGAGCAGTTCTTC. Translation: CSARGSGGTYNEQFF.

This clonotype was counted ten times or more. The chain links TRBV4-2 to TRBJ2-5; 7 nucleotides align to TRBD2. The germline V gene has CDR1 LGHNA and CDR2 YNFKEQ. With V trimmed by 0 bases and J by 1 base, 5 bases remained unmatched. This CDR3 spans 16 amino acids. The CDR3: CASSQDPWTSQETQYF. As DNA, the CDR3 is TGTGCCAGCAGCCAAGACCCCTGGACTAGCCAAGAGACCCAGTACTTC.

The V call is TRBV2, the J call TRBJ1-1; D not resolved. Deletions cut 3 bases from V and 0 bases from J, with 8 bases between. The germline V gene encodes CDR1 SNHLY and CDR2 FYNNEI. This CDR3 has 14 residues. This CDR3 reads CASSDWQMNTEAFF. For the CDR3, the DNA is TGTGCCAGCAGTGATTGGCAGATGAACACTGAAGCTTTCTTT.